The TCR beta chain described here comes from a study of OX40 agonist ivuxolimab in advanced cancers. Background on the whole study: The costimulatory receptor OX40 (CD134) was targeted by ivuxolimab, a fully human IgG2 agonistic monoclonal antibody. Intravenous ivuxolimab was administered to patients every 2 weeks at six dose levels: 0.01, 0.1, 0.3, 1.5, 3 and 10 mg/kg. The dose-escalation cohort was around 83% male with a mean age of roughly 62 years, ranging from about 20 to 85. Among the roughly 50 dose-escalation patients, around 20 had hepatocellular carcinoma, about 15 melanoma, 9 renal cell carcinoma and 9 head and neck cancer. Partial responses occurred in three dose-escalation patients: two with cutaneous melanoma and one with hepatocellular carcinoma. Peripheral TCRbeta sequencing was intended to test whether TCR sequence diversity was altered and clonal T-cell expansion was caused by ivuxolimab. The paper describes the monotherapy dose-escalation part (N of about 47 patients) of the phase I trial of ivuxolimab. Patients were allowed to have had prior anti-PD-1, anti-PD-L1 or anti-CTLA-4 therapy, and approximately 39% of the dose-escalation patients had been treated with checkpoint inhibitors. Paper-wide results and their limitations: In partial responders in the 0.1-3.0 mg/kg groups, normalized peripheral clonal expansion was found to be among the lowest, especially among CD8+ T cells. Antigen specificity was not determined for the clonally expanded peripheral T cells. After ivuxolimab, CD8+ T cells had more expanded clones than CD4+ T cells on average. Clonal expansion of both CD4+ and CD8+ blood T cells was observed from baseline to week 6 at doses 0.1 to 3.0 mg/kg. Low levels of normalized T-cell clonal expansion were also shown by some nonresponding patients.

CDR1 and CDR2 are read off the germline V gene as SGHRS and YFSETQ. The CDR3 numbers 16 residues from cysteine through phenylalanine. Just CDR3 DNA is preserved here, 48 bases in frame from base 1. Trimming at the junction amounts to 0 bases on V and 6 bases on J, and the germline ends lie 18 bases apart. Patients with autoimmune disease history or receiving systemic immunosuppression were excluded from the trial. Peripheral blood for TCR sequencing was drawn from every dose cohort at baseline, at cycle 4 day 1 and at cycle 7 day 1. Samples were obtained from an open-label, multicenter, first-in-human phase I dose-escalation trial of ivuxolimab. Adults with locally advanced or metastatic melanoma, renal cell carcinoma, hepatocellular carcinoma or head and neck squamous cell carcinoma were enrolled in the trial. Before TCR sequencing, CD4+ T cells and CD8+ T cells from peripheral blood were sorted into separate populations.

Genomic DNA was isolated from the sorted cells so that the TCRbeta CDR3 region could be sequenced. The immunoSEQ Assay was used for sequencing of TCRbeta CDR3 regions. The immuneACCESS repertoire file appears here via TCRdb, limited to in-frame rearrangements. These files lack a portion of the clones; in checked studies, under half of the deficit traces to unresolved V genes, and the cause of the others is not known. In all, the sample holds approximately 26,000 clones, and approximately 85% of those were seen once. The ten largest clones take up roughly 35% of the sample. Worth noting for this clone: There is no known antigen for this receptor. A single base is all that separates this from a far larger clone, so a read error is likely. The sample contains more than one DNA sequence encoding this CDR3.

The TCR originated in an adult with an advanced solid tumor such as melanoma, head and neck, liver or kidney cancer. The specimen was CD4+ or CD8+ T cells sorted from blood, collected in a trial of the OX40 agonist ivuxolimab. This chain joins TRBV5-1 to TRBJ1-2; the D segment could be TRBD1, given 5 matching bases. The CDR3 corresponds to CASSLGLGTGLDGYTF. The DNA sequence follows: TGCGCCAGCAGCTTGGGGTTGGGGACTGGGCTCGATGGCTACACCTTC.